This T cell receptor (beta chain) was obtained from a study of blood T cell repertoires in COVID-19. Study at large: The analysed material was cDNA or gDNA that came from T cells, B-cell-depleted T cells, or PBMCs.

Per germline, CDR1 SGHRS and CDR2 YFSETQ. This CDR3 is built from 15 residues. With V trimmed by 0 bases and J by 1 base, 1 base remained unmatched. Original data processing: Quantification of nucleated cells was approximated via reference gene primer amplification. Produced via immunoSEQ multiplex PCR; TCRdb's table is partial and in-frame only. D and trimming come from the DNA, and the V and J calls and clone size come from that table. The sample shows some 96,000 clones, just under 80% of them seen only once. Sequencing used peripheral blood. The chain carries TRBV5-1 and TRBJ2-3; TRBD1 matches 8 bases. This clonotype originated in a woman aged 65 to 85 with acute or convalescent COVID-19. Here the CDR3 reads CASSLDRGGTDTQYF. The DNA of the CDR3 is TGCGCCAGCAGCTTGGACAGGGGGGGCACAGATACGCAGTATTTT.